The clone carrying this TCR beta chain is categorized as large (0.1 to 1%). The record originates from a study of T cell repertoires in ileal Crohn's disease. TCRdb's table, derived via immunoSEQ multiplex PCR, lists solely in-frame clones and lacks some. The sample lists roughly 4,800 clones; roughly 77% were seen once. CDR1 is MNHEY, CDR2 SMNVEV, per germline (reference sequence). V lost 6 bases, J lost 1 base, and 3 bases stayed unmatched. CDR3 length equals 14 residues. The chain joins TRBV27 to TRBJ1-1, with TRBD1 matching over 9 bases. The sequenced sample was ileal tissue. The source is an adult with Crohn's disease. The CDR3 DNA reads TGTGCCAGCAGGCGACAGGGGGGGAACACTGAAGCTTTCTTT. Its protein is CASRRQGGNTEAFF.